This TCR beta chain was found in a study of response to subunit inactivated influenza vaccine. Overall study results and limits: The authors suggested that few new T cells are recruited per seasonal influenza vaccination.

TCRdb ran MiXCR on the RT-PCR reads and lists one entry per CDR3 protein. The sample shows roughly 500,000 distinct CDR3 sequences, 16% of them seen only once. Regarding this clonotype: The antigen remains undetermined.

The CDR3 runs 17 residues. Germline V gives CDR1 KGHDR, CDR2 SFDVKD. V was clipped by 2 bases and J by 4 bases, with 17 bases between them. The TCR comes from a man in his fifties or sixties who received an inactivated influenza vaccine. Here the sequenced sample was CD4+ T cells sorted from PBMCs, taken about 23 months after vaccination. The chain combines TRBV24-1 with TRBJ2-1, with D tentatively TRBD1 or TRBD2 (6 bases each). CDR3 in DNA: TGTGCCACCAGTGATTCCGTAGGGGGGCTTGGTTACAATGAGCAGTTCTTC. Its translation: CATSDSVGGLGYNEQFF.